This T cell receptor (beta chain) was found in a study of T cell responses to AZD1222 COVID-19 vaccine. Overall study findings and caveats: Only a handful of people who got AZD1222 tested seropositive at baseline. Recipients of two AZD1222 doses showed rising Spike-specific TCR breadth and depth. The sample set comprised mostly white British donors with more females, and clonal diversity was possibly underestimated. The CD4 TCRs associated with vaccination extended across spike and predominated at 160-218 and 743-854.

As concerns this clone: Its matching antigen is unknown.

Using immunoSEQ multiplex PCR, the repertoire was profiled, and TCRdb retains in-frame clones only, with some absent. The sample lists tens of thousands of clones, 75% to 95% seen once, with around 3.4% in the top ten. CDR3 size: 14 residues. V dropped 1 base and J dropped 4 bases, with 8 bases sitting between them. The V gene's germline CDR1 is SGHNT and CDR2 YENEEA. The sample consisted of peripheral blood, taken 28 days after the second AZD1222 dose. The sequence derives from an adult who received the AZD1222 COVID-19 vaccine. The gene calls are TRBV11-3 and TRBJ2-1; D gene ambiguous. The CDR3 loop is CASSLGPEYNEQFF. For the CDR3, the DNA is TGTGCCAGCAGCTTAGGTCCGGAATACAATGAGCAGTTCTTC. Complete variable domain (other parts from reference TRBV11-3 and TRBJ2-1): EAGVVQSPRYKIIEKKQPVAFWCNPISGHNTLYWYLQNLGQGPELLIRYENEEAVDDSQLPKDRFSAERLKGVDSTLKIQPAELGDSAVYLCASSLGPEYNEQFFGPGTRLTVL.